A selection of T cell receptor beta chains follows, all from one sample in a study of shared clonotypes between healthy human individuals. Measured with immunoSEQ multiplex PCR; TCRdb has only the in-frame clones, and not every one. Here the sample spans about 470,000 clones, around 79% being singletons. Sequenced material: PBMCs. Receptors were obtained from a woman between 40 and 55 years old in good health. Some clones in this sample may be carry-over from other donors' samples. The CDR3 runs from the conserved cysteine through the conserved F or W. A D gene is named only where the DNA matches it firmly. Not every row has a clone size; where given, it reads once, few, many or a size class.

>NA|15|TRBJ2-3|TRBV28|NA
CASNTPGPPTDTQYF
TGTGCCAGCAACACTCCGGGACCCCCAACAGATACGCAGTATTTT
>NA|14|TRBJ1-4|TRBV2|NA
CASRGSHINEKLFF
TGTGCCAGCAGGGGAAGTCACATTAATGAAAAACTGTTTTTT
>NA|15|TRBJ2-7|TRBV5-1|NA
CASSLLGGSSYEQYF
TGCGCCAGCAGCCTACTAGGAGGCAGCTCCTACGAGCAGTACTTC
>NA|14|TRBJ2-1|TRBV2|TRBD2
CASRWTSGRNEQFF
TGTGCCAGCCGCTGGACTAGCGGGAGGAATGAGCAGTTCTTC
>NA|14|TRBJ2-2|TRBV6-1|NA
CASSATLNTGELFF
TGTGCCAGCAGTGCTACATTGAACACCGGGGAGCTGTTTTTT
>NA|13|TRBJ1-5|TRBV19|TRBD1
CASDRGGNQPQHF
TGTGCCAGTGACAGGGGCGGCAATCAGCCCCAGCATTTT
>NA|13|TRBJ2-7|TRBV7-9|TRBD2
CASTRLADREQYF
TGTGCCAGCACCCGACTAGCGGACAGGGAGCAGTACTTC
>NA|14|TRBJ2-5|TRBV9|TRBD2
CASSVAQTSGTQYF
TGTGCCAGCAGCGTAGCTCAGACTAGCGGGACCCAGTACTTC
>few|14|TRBJ2-7|TRBV5-1|NA
CASSLATGPGEQYF
TGCGCCAGCAGCTTGGCCACAGGGCCCGGCGAGCAGTACTTC
>few|13|TRBJ1-2|TRBV30|NA
CAWKILANYGYTF
TGTGCCTGGAAAATTCTCGCTAACTATGGCTACACCTTC
>NA|15|TRBJ1-3|TRBV7-9|NA
CASSPDTVGGNTIYF
TGTGCCAGCAGCCCAGACACGGTGGGTGGAAACACCATATATTTT
>NA|12|TRBJ1-2|TRBV5-1|NA
CASSPGEGGYTF
TGCGCCAGCTCCCCCGGAGAGGGTGGCTACACCTTC
>once|15|TRBJ2-7|TRBV5-4|TRBD2
CASSHTVAGDDEQYF
TGTGCCAGCAGCCATACCGTAGCGGGAGACGACGAGCAGTACTTC
>NA|15|TRBJ2-5|TRBV7-2|TRBD2
CASSRTSGPQETQYF
TGTGCCAGCAGTCGGACTAGCGGACCTCAAGAGACCCAGTACTTC
>NA|16|TRBJ2-1|TRBV7-9|TRBD2
CASSVSGRTLVNEQFF
TGTGCCAGCAGCGTTAGCGGGAGAACCTTGGTGAATGAGCAGTTCTTC
>once|13|TRBJ2-3|TRBV6-1|NA
CASSTGSTDTQYF
TGTGCCAGCAGCACAGGTAGCACAGATACGCAGTATTTT
>few|14|TRBJ2-5|TRBV6-5|TRBD1
CASSARGRVETQYF
TGTGCCAGCAGCGCAAGGGGGCGCGTTGAGACCCAGTACTTC
>NA|14|TRBJ1-2|TRBV28|TRBD1
CASNRQGGVYGYTF
TGTGCCAGCAATCGTCAGGGGGGGGTATATGGCTACACCTTC
>NA|16|TRBJ1-2|TRBV28|NA
CASSLTLRTLNYGYTF
TGTGCCAGCAGTTTAACACTCCGGACTTTAAACTATGGCTACACCTTC
>once|18|TRBJ2-1|TRBV7-9|TRBD1
CASSSNKGDRYSYNEQFF
TGTGCCAGCAGCTCCAATAAAGGGGACAGGTACTCCTACAATGAGCAGTTCTTC
>many|15|TRBJ2-5|TRBV21-1|NA
CASSQSSGYQETQYF
TGTGCCAGCAGCCAAAGTTCAGGATACCAAGAGACCCAGTACTTC
>NA|14|TRBJ2-7|TRBV6-5|NA
CASSYFRLRREQYF
TGTGCCAGCAGTTATTTCAGGCTCCGTCGCGAGCAGTACTTC
>NA|14|TRBJ2-2|TRBV6-1|NA
CATIPGRETGELFF
TGTGCCACCATTCCGGGCAGGGAGACGGGGGAGCTGTTTTTT
>NA|14|TRBJ1-2|TRBV29-1|TRBD1
CSVVFPGGNYGYTF
TGCAGCGTTGTCTTCCCAGGGGGGAACTATGGCTACACCTTC
>NA|17|TRBJ2-2|TRBV27|TRBD2
CASSLPTSGVITGELFF
TGTGCCAGCAGTTTACCGACTAGCGGGGTCATCACCGGGGAGCTGTTTTTT
>NA|13|TRBJ2-1|TRBV4-3|NA
CASSPEIYNEQFF
TGCGCCAGCAGCCCGGAAATTTACAATGAGCAGTTCTTC
>NA|18|TRBJ2-7|TRBV5-1|TRBD2
CASSSVGLAGGPAAEQYF
TGCGCCAGCAGCTCGGTGGGACTAGCGGGAGGGCCCGCGGCCGAGCAGTACTTC
>few|14|TRBJ1-1|TRBV15|NA
CATSITGADTEAFF
TGTGCCACCAGCATCACCGGGGCGGACACTGAAGCTTTCTTT
>once|13|TRBJ2-1|TRBV12-5|NA
CASGDDSYNEQFF
TGTGCTAGTGGTGACGACAGCTACAATGAGCAGTTCTTC
>many|15|TRBJ2-2|TRBV7-7|TRBD1
CASSAQGADTGELFF
TGTGCTAGCAGCGCACAGGGGGCTGACACCGGGGAGCTGTTTTTT
>NA|15|TRBJ2-3|TRBV11-2|TRBD2
CASSLGGAGGRTQYF
TGTGCCAGCAGCCTGGGAGGAGCGGGAGGGCGTACGCAGTATTTT
>NA|15|TRBJ1-4|TRBV15|NA
CATSRDYGGGEKLFF
TGTGCCACCAGCAGAGATTATGGGGGAGGTGAAAAACTGTTTTTT
>NA|14|TRBJ1-2|TRBV5-6|NA
CASSLYENIIGYTF
TGTGCCAGCAGCTTATACGAAAACATTATTGGCTACACCTTC
>NA|15|TRBJ2-1|TRBV5-1|NA
CASSLSGQTYNEQFF
TGCGCCAGCAGCTTATCCGGCCAGACTTACAATGAGCAGTTCTTC
>NA|15|TRBJ2-2|TRBV10-1|TRBD2
CASSTSGTNTGELFF
TGCGCCAGCAGCACTAGCGGAACGAACACCGGGGAGCTGTTTTTT
>NA|14|TRBJ2-3|TRBV7-2|TRBD2
CASSSRTRTDTQYF
TGTGCCAGCAGCTCAAGGACTAGAACAGATACGCAGTATTTT
>NA|13|TRBJ2-4|TRBV5-8|TRBD1
CASIYTGASIQYF
TGTGCCAGCATCTATACAGGGGCGAGCATTCAGTACTTC
>NA|16|TRBJ1-4|TRBV13|NA
CASSLGLGRDGEKLFF
TGTGCCAGCAGCTTAGGCCTGGGGAGGGATGGAGAAAAACTGTTTTTT
>once|13|TRBJ1-1|TRBV19|NA
CASKDRMNTEAFF
TGTGCCAGTAAGGACAGAATGAACACTGAAGCTTTCTTT
>NA|16|TRBJ2-5|TRBV7-2|TRBD2
CASSFPGLADQETQYF
TGTGCCAGCAGCTTTCCGGGACTAGCGGATCAAGAGACCCAGTACTTC
>NA|16|TRBJ2-1|TRBV15|TRBD2
CATSRDDLAGVVEQFF
TGTGCCACCAGCAGAGATGATCTAGCGGGAGTGGTTGAGCAGTTCTTC
>NA|16|TRBJ1-3|TRBV19|TRBD1
CASSVPFEGQGNTIYF
TGTGCCAGTAGTGTCCCGTTCGAGGGACAGGGAAACACCATATATTTT
>NA|15|TRBJ2-5|TRBV7-2|NA
CASSLVGDGKETQYF
TGTGCCAGCAGCTTAGTAGGGGACGGGAAAGAGACCCAGTACTTC
>NA|14|TRBJ2-7|TRBV5-4|NA
CASSLGLSPYEQYF
TGTGCCAGCAGCTTAGGACTTTCCCCCTACGAGCAGTACTTC
>NA|14|TRBJ2-6|TRBV28|NA
CASRHPSGANVLTF
TGTGCCAGCAGGCACCCCTCTGGGGCCAACGTCCTGACTTTC
>few|16|TRBJ2-1|TRBV29-1|TRBD1
CSVEEGTGGSYNEQFF
TGCAGCGTTGAAGAGGGGACAGGGGGATCCTACAATGAGCAGTTCTTC
>NA|18|TRBJ2-1|TRBV9|TRBD2
CASSAGTSGRPRDDEQFF
TGTGCCAGCAGCGCCGGGACTAGCGGGAGGCCGAGGGACGATGAGCAGTTCTTC
>NA|15|TRBJ1-5|TRBV5-1|NA
CASSPLAGGTDTQHF
TGCGCCAGCAGCCCACTAGCGGGAGGTACAGATACGCAGCATTTT